The present entry profiles one T cell receptor beta chain with its context. The antigen remains undetermined. After removal of 7 bases from V and 9 bases from J, the junction contained 8 bases not matched to a gene. Looked up from germline, CDR1 is LNHDA and CDR2 is SQIVND (reference sequence). The CDR3 covers 12 residues. The lymph nodes were axillary draining lymph nodes from breast cancer patients. This sample is drawn from a study of breast tumors, draining lymph nodes, adjacent tissues. Study outcomes and limitations: Luminal-like breast cancer showed significantly higher tumor–nontumor repertoire similarity than basal-like. Most tumor T cells seemingly derive from lymph node, then expand in tumor. That most tumor T cells come from lymph nodes remained unproven.

TCRdb passed the multiplex PCR reads through MiXCR, listing each CDR3 protein once. Of over 200,000 distinct CDR3 sequences listed, about 32% are singletons. J is TRBJ1-1 and V is TRBV19; TRBD1 matches 7 bases. This TCR derives from a female donor with breast cancer. Some clones in this sample may be carry-over from other donors' samples. Sequencing was performed on axillary lymph node tissue. CDR3 nucleotide sequence: TGTGCCAGTAACCCTCAGGGGGGGAAAGCTTTCTTT. Its protein is CASNPQGGKAFF.